This TCR beta chain was observed in a study of cytomegalovirus exposure and HLA in healthy donors. Study as a whole: Among a few hundred genotyped donors, roughly 81% fell in the Caucasian-associated ancestry cluster. Points from the study as a whole: A later analysis showed HLA-associated TCR beta chains outstripping equally common others in clonal expansion.

13 Jbeta primers and 60 Vbeta primers were used for the PCR. The repertoire was sequenced with immunoSEQ multiplex PCR; TCRdb's copy has only in-frame clones and lacks some. Of 180,000 or so clones listed, approximately 84% are singletons. The length of the CDR3 is 14 residues. Germline lookup yields CDR1 SGHAT and CDR2 FQNNGV. In regard to this clone: Its specificity is unknown. A read error may produce the germline difference seen at one junction end.

The sequence was collected from a girl aged 5-17 years in good health and CMV-seropositive. The chain joins TRBV11-2 to TRBJ1-1, with D possibly being TRBD1 (6 bases). The source material was PBMCs. The CDR3 region has the DNA TGTGTCAGCAGGGACACAGGTTGGAACACTGAAGCTTTCTTT. Translation gives CVSRDTGWNTEAFF.